These T cell receptor beta chains were read from a single sample in a study of OX40 agonist ivuxolimab in advanced cancers. The assay was immunoSEQ multiplex PCR, and TCRdb's table has in-frame clones only and misses some. Of 80,000 to 95,000 clones listed, about 90% were seen once; the top ten hold about 8.5%. The sequencing here drew on CD4+ or CD8+ T cells sorted from blood, taken in a trial of the OX40 agonist ivuxolimab. These receptors were taken from an adult with an advanced solid tumor such as melanoma, head and neck, liver or kidney cancer. CDR3s include the opening cysteine and the closing phenylalanine or tryptophan. Size is omitted from some rows. Given values are once, few, many or a class for expanded clones.

>.|TRBJ1-2|TRBV6-6|14
CASSYVTSNYGYTF
>.|TRBJ2-1|TRBV9|17
CASSGYRAGGTYNEQFF
>.|TRBJ2-7|TRBV4-2|17
CASSHPGLAGVTYEQYF
>once|TRBJ2-2|TRBV4-1|18
CASSHGRTQLPATGELFF
>.|TRBJ2-7|TRBV19|14
CASSISRGAYEQYF
>.|TRBJ2-1|TRBV29-1|14
CSVSGGFPHNEQFF
>.|TRBJ2-2|TRBV7-9|16
CASSFSRDRVTGELFF
>.|TRBJ2-1|TRBV11-3|14
CASSLSGTYNEQFF
>.|TRBJ1-1|TRBV11-3|14
CASSRGGGSTEAFF
>.|TRBJ2-7|TRBV28|15
CASSSTSGSSGEQYF
>.|TRBJ1-2|TRBV25-1|15
CASSAGTGGGDGYTF
>.|TRBJ2-1|TRBV11-2|17
CASSERLASGRSHEQFF
>.|TRBJ2-2|TRBV27|16
CASSLYDRGGTGELFF
>.|TRBJ1-2|TRBV30|10
CAWKLGGYTF
>once|TRBJ1-4|TRBV14|16
CASSQLSWGVREKLFF
>.|TRBJ1-4|TRBV6-5|15
CASSSTGTENEKLFF
>.|TRBJ2-1|TRBV27|16
CASSLPTGGSYNEQFF
>few|TRBJ2-7|TRBV7-8|15
CASSLERTGSYEQYF
>.|TRBJ1-1|TRBV5-6|15
CASSLEIRGIPEAFF
>once|TRBJ2-1|TRBV2|17
CASSEKGLAGGYNEQFF
>.|TRBJ2-1|TRBV19|15
CASGTYGGRINEQFF
>.|TRBJ2-7|TRBV19|14
CASSAGLETYEQYF
>.|TRBJ2-1|TRBV7-9|16
CASSPNTGKTYNEQFF
>.|TRBJ2-6|TRBV15|16
CATSRDGGPGANVLTF
>.|TRBJ2-7|TRBV21-1|16
CASSTCRLAGGNEQYF
>once|TRBJ1-2|TRBV30|14
CATDYQGGDYGYTF
>.|TRBJ1-2|TRBV19|15
CASSPGTRAAGGYTF
>.|TRBJ2-1|TRBV30|14
CAWGTTSGNNEQFF
>few|TRBJ2-3|TRBV6-6|13
CASSYRDTDTQYF
>.|TRBJ1-1|TRBV19|16
CASSMVSQQVNTEAFF
>.|TRBJ2-1|TRBV5-1|15
CASSLGLAGRDEQFF
>.|TRBJ2-7|TRBV6-1|15
CASSMGLALTYEQYF
>.|TRBJ1-2|TRBV27|12
CASRWGLHGYTF